The rows below give T cell receptor beta chains drawn from one sample of a study of radiation and T cells in renal cell carcinoma. Clones were read by immunoSEQ multiplex PCR, and TCRdb kept only the in-frame ones, dropping some. The table has some 150,000 clones, approximately 86% seen once. The sample in question was blood, obtained from a patient whose treatment included radiotherapy and nephrectomy. The receptors derive from a woman in her forties or fifties with renal cell carcinoma. Both conserved end residues are part of each CDR3. A D gene is named only where the DNA matches it firmly. Not every row has a clone size; where given, it reads once, few, many or a size class.

d_gene: .
v_gene: TRBV4-3
abundance: .
len: 17
j_gene: TRBJ2-7
CDR3nt: TGCGCCAGCAGCCAAGATCTGTCGACAGGGACTCTTTACGAGCAGTACTTC
CDR3aa: CASSQDLSTGTLYEQYF

d_gene: TRBD1
v_gene: TRBV11-3
abundance: .
len: 14
j_gene: TRBJ1-1
CDR3nt: TGTGCCAGCAGCCCGGGACAGGGGAGGACTGAAGCTTTCTTT
CDR3aa: CASSPGQGRTEAFF

d_gene: .
v_gene: TRBV9
abundance: .
len: 17
j_gene: TRBJ2-1
CDR3nt: TGTGCCAGCAGCGTAGCGTTGTCAGGGGTGTCCTACAATGAGCAGTTCTTC
CDR3aa: CASSVALSGVSYNEQFF

d_gene: .
v_gene: TRBV19
abundance: .
len: 14
j_gene: TRBJ2-7
CDR3nt: TGTGCCAGTAGTCCCGCCCGGGCCAGGTACGAGCAGTACTTC
CDR3aa: CASSPARARYEQYF

d_gene: .
v_gene: TRBV7-9
abundance: few
len: 15
j_gene: TRBJ1-4
CDR3nt: TGTGCCAGCAGCTTAGCGGGACACCGTAATGAAAAACTGTTTTTT
CDR3aa: CASSLAGHRNEKLFF

d_gene: TRBD2
v_gene: TRBV28
abundance: .
len: 15
j_gene: TRBJ2-1
CDR3nt: TGTGCCAGCAGTTCCCCGGGACTAGGCCGTAATGAGCAGTTCTTC
CDR3aa: CASSSPGLGRNEQFF

d_gene: .
v_gene: TRBV9
abundance: .
len: 14
j_gene: TRBJ2-6
CDR3nt: TGTGCCAGCAGCGTAATATCTGGGGCCAACGTCCTGACTTTC
CDR3aa: CASSVISGANVLTF

d_gene: .
v_gene: TRBV5-4
abundance: .
len: 16
j_gene: TRBJ1-1
CDR3nt: TGTGCCAGCAGCCCCACGGGGGGGGACTCTCACACTGAAGCTTTCTTT
CDR3aa: CASSPTGGDSHTEAFF

d_gene: .
v_gene: TRBV21-1
abundance: .
len: 18
j_gene: TRBJ1-6
CDR3nt: TGTGCCAGCAGCAAAGAGCCGGGGAGATGGACCTATAATTCACCCCTCCACTTT
CDR3aa: CASSKEPGRWTYNSPLHF

d_gene: .
v_gene: TRBV11-2
abundance: .
len: 17
j_gene: TRBJ2-2
CDR3nt: TGTGCCAGCAGCTTAACCAGGGGTGAGGGAGGTACCGGGGAGCTGTTTTTT
CDR3aa: CASSLTRGEGGTGELFF

d_gene: TRBD1
v_gene: TRBV9
abundance: .
len: 15
j_gene: TRBJ2-1
CDR3nt: TGTGCCAGCAGCTACTCCGGGACAGAGGCCAATGAGCAGTTCTTC
CDR3aa: CASSYSGTEANEQFF

d_gene: .
v_gene: TRBV25-1
abundance: .
len: 14
j_gene: TRBJ2-5
CDR3nt: TGTGCCAGCAGTTCCCTTGAGGGCGGAGAGACCCAGTACTTC
CDR3aa: CASSSLEGGETQYF

d_gene: .
v_gene: TRBV7-2
abundance: .
len: 12
j_gene: TRBJ2-7
CDR3nt: TGTGCCAGCAGCCGGCAGGGGTACGAGCAGTACTTC
CDR3aa: CASSRQGYEQYF

d_gene: .
v_gene: TRBV5-8
abundance: .
len: 12
j_gene: TRBJ1-1
CDR3nt: TGTGCCAGCAGCTTGCCCCCGGCCCCTGCTTTCTTT
CDR3aa: CASSLPPAPAFF

d_gene: .
v_gene: TRBV20-1
abundance: .
len: 11
j_gene: TRBJ1-1
CDR3nt: TGCAGTGCTAGAGATCGGGGGGAAGCTTTCTTT
CDR3aa: CSARDRGEAFF

d_gene: .
v_gene: TRBV7-2
abundance: .
len: 13
j_gene: TRBJ1-5
CDR3nt: TGTGCCAGCAGCCTCAACGTCCAGGAGCCCCAGCATTTT
CDR3aa: CASSLNVQEPQHF

d_gene: .
v_gene: TRBV5-4
abundance: .
len: 16
j_gene: TRBJ1-3
CDR3nt: TGTGCCAGCAGCTTGGGGGCATCGGGATCTGGAAACACCATATATTTT
CDR3aa: CASSLGASGSGNTIYF

d_gene: .
v_gene: TRBV18
abundance: .
len: 15
j_gene: TRBJ1-4
CDR3nt: TGTGCCAGCTCACCACGTTCAGACCCTAATGAAAAACTGTTTTTT
CDR3aa: CASSPRSDPNEKLFF